This entry concerns a single T cell receptor beta chain. Its cognate antigen is unknown. TCRdb's copy holds only in-frame clones and misses some; the assay was immunoSEQ multiplex PCR. The sample includes fewer than 55,000 clones, 65% seen only once; the top ten take 4% to 5.5%. The sample belongs to a study of a mutant IDH1 vaccine in newly diagnosed glioma. Looking at the study overall: Vaccine administration was initiated 4-6 weeks following radiotherapy alone, or with temozolomide cycles. The therapy given earlier, which was standard therapy, consisted of radiotherapy, temozolomide, or both, and most of the patients received both. The treated group averaged 40.4 years old and was 62.5% male, roughly 38% female. Visit timing is recorded as week 35 for V12 and week 47 for V13.

Time point described: week 47, end of study. The investigators gave 300 ug of mutant IDH1 20-mer peptide in each vaccine dose, together with topical imiquimod. This receptor was taken from a middle-aged man with glioma. Some clones in this sample may be carry-over from other donors' samples. The sequenced sample was peripheral blood mononuclear cells (PBMCs), obtained from a glioma patient whose treatment included an IDH1 peptide vaccine.

The CDR3 loop reads CASSLEGEVTIGEKLFF. The DNA for the CDR3 is TGCGCCAGCAGCTTGGAGGGCGAGGTGACCATAGGTGAAAAACTGTTTTTT. This chain uses TRBV5-1 with TRBJ1-4; D is ambiguous. This CDR3 has 17 residues. Trimming shortened V by 0 bases and J by 7 bases, and 19 bases separated the two germline ends. Per the germline V gene, CDR1 is SGHRS and CDR2 is YFSETQ.